This TCR beta chain was documented in a study of T cell repertoires in cytomegalovirus infection. Study in general: Public TCR beta signatures indicated both CMV infection and matching HLA type. Findings and limits, study-wide: HLA-C-restricted TCR beta clonotypes specific for CMV led the ex vivo response. Public TCR beta family frequency separated CMV-and-HLA carriers, including in an independent cohort.

V trimming: 6 bases; J trimming: 5 bases; junction bases outside the gene matches: 6. This CDR3 has 14 residues. Germline-derived CDR1 and CDR2 are MDHEN and SYDVKM. Remarks on this clonotype: Its antigen is as yet unknown.

Via MiXCR, TCRdb re-called the reads, giving one row per CDR3 protein. The repertoire holds about 220,000 distinct CDR3 sequences, with 35% to 45% as singletons. This rearrangement joins TRBV28 to TRBJ2-7; 11 positions agree with TRBD2. The sample in question was CD8+ T cells from cultured PBMCs, obtained from culture after CMV antigen stimulation. The sequence was collected from a human donor in good health (CMV status not recorded). Some clones in this sample may be carry-over from other donors' samples. The CDR3 sequence is CASRRPSGRNEQYF. CDR3 coding DNA: TGTGCCAGCAGAAGGCCTAGCGGGAGGAACGAGCAGTACTTC.